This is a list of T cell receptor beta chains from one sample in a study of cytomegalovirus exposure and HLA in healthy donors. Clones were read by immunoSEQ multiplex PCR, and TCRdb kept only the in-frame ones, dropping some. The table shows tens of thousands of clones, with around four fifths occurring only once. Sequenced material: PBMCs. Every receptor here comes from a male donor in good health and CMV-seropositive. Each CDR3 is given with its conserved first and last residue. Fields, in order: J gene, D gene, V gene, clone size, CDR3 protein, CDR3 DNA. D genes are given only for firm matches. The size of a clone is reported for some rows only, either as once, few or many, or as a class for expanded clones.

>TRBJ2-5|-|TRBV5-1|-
CASRATGRGETQYF
TGCGCCAGCAGGGCCACAGGGAGGGGGGAGACCCAGTACTTC
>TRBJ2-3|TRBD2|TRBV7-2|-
CASRLAGGSDTQYF
TGTGCCAGCAGACTAGCGGGGGGTTCAGATACGCAGTATTTT
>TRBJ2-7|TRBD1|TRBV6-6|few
CASSFTGQGVYEQYF
TGTGCCAGCAGTTTCACGGGACAGGGGGTTTACGAGCAGTACTTC
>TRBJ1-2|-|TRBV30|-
CAWVPGLIKLNYGYTF
TGTGCCTGGGTCCCAGGGCTAATAAAGTTGAACTATGGCTACACCTTC
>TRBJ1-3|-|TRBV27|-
CASSRQAQSGNTIYF
TGTGCCAGCAGTCGACAGGCCCAATCTGGAAACACCATATATTTT
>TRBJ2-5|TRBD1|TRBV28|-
CASSLATGGLSETQYF
TGTGCCAGCAGTTTGGCTACAGGGGGACTGTCGGAGACCCAGTACTTC
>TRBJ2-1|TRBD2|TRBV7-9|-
CASSVSGGSSYNEQFF
TGTGCCAGCAGCGTTAGCGGGGGCAGCTCCTACAATGAGCAGTTCTTC
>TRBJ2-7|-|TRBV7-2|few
CASSFGTPFYEQYF
TGTGCCAGCAGCTTTGGGACACCTTTTTACGAGCAGTACTTC
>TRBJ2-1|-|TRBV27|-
CASTSNPAGHPEEQFF
TGTGCCAGCACTTCTAACCCGGCGGGCCACCCTGAGGAGCAGTTCTTC
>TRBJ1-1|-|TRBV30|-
CAGRRNTEAFF
TGTGCCGGGAGGAGGAACACTGAAGCTTTCTTT